The 25 T cell receptor beta chains below come from one sample, sequenced in a study of HIV-infected patients and healthy controls. cDNA was made from approximately 0.55 ug RNA using alpha and beta constant primers. Alpha and beta chain libraries were made separately by chain-specific third strand synthesis with multiplexing indices. TCRdb re-derived calls from the 5' RACE reads in MiXCR, one entry per CDR3 protein. The sample has 6,000 to 8,000 distinct CDR3 sequences, over 9.5% seen once. Whole blood was used without fractionation, so all unsorted peripheral T cells were included. Source: blood, taken before antiretroviral therapy. The receptors stem from an adult with HIV infection.

This clonotype has a count of ten or more. V usage is TRBV28 and J usage is TRBJ1-6; D gene unclear. This CDR3 is built from 16 residues. Germline V gene data show CDR1 as MDHEN and CDR2 as SYDVKM. V lost 4 bases and J 0 bases, leaving 10 bases between the germline ends. The CDR3 is CASSSGIPSYNSPLHF. The CDR3 region has the DNA TGTGCCAGCAGTTCTGGGATCCCCTCCTATAATTCACCCCTCCACTTT.

In its sample, this clonotype ranks as medium-sized. The rearrangement joins TRBV29-1 to TRBJ1-1; the match to TRBD1 covers 8 bases. J gave up 0 bases and V 7 bases, and 4 bases lay outside the gene matches. The germline V gene has CDR1 SQVTM and CDR2 ANQGSEA. The CDR3 runs 13 residues. The CDR3, as DNA: TGCAGCGCTGGGACAGGCATGAACACTGAAGCTTTCTTT. Translation gives CSAGTGMNTEAFF. Combining the CDR3 with reference TRBV29-1 and TRBJ1-1 gives the whole variable domain SAVISQKPSRDICQRGTSLTIQCQVDSQVTMMFWYRQQPGQSLTLIATANQGSEATYESGFVIDKFPISRPNLTFSTLTVSNMSPEDSSIYLCSAGTGMNTEAFFGQGTRLTVV.

This clonotype was seen many times. This rearrangement joins TRBV6-5 to TRBJ2-3, with 9 bases identical to TRBD2. V lost 2 bases, J lost 2 bases, and 5 bases stayed unmatched. The CDR3 loop spans 16 amino acids. Germline values: CDR1 MNHEY, CDR2 SVGAGI. CDR3 protein: CASSYGTSSLTDTQYF. Here the CDR3 DNA reads TGTGCCAGCAGTTACGGGACTAGCAGCCTCACAGATACGCAGTATTTT.

The chain carries TRBV5-1 and TRBJ2-3; the D gene could be TRBD1 or TRBD2 (5 bases each). CDR3 length equals 14 residues. CDR1 and CDR2 from the germline V gene are SGHRS and YFSETQ. V was cut by 0 bases and J by 6 bases, with 11 bases left in between. This CDR3 is CASSLDGATDTQYF. The CDR3 DNA is TGCGCCAGCAGCTTGGACGGGGCCACCGATACGCAGTATTTT.

This clonotype came up many times. The chain is built from TRBV6-5 and TRBJ2-7, with 10 bases aligning to TRBD1. This CDR3 comprises 14 residues. V was clipped by 0 bases and J by 7 bases; unmatched bases: 3. Germline V gives CDR1 MNHEY, CDR2 SVGAGI. The CDR3 DNA is TGTGCCAGCAGTTACTCGACAGGGGGCGCGGAGCAGTACTTC. Translated: CASSYSTGGAEQYF.

This clonotype occurred many times. The chain combines TRBV5-1 with TRBJ2-2; 7 nucleotides match TRBD1. Per germline, CDR1 SGHRS and CDR2 YFSETQ. The CDR3 extends over 15 amino acids. Trimming took 1 base from V and 6 from J; bases not matched to a gene: 6. Written as DNA, the CDR3 is TGCGCCAGCAGCTTGCGGTCAGGGGGATCCGGGGAGCTGTTTTTT. This codes for CASSLRSGGSGELFF. The complete variable domain, with remaining parts taken from reference TRBV5-1 and TRBJ2-2, reads KAGVTQTPRYLIKTRGQQVTLSCSPISGHRSVSWYQQTPGQGLQFLFEYFSETQRNKGNFPGRFSGRQFSNSRSEMNVSTLELGDSALYLCASSLRSGGSGELFFGEGSRLTVL.

The V call is TRBV20-1, the J call TRBJ2-3, with D unclear. Germline values: CDR1 DFQATT, CDR2 SNEGSKA (reference sequence). V lost 0 bases and J 0 bases, leaving 7 bases between the germline ends. The CDR3 is 14 residues long. CDR3: CSARDSSSTDTQYF. The CDR3 coding sequence is TGCAGTGCTAGAGACAGTTCTAGCACAGATACGCAGTATTTT.

Judged by abundance, this clonotype is medium-sized (0.01 to 0.1%). The rearrangement uses TRBV28 and TRBJ2-3; 8 nucleotides line up with TRBD2. Germline assignment: CDR1 MDHEN and CDR2 SYDVKM. Trimming took 11 bases from V and 0 from J; bases not matched to a gene: 4. The CDR3 sequence is 13 residues long. The CDR3 nucleotides read TGTGCCGGTTGCGGGGGGAGCACAGATACGCAGTATTTT. This codes for CAGCGGSTDTQYF. Using reference TRBV28 and TRBJ2-3 for the parts outside the CDR3, the full variable domain is DVKVTQSSRYLVKRTGEKVFLECVQDMDHENMFWYRQDPGLGLRLIYFSYDVKMKEKGDIPEGYSVSREKKERFSLILESASTNQTSMYLCAGCGGSTDTQYFGPGTRLTVL.

This clonotype was seen many times. This chain uses TRBV27 with TRBJ2-3; TRBD2 agrees at 8 bases. The V gene's germline CDR1 is MNHEY and CDR2 SMNVEV (reference sequence). CDR3 length equals 15 residues. V lost 2 bases to trimming and J lost 5 bases; unmatched junction nucleotides: 6. CDR3 nucleotide sequence: TGTGCCAGCAGTTTACAGCGGGAGTTGGGAGATACGCAGTATTTT. Amino acid sequence: CASSLQRELGDTQYF.

The sample holds many counts of this clonotype. The chain is built from TRBV7-2 and TRBJ2-1; the D gene is possibly TRBD2 (6 bases). In germline, CDR1 is SGHTA, CDR2 FQGNSA. CDR3 length: 13 amino acids. The V end was cut by 5 bases, the J end by 2 bases, with 7 bases between. CDR3 sequence: CASSGTPYNEQFF. In nucleotides, the CDR3 is TGTGCCAGCAGCGGGACTCCCTACAATGAGCAGTTCTTC.

In its sample, this clonotype ranks as medium-sized. J is TRBJ1-1 and V is TRBV6-6; maybe TRBD1 (5 bases). Deletions cut 0 bases from V and 6 bases from J, with 11 bases between. CDR3 size: 14 residues. From germline, CDR1 is MNHNY and CDR2 SVGAGI (reference sequence). The CDR3 region is CASSYSIEGPEAFF. For the CDR3, the DNA is TGTGCCAGCAGTTACTCGATTGAGGGGCCTGAAGCTTTCTTT.

This rearrangement joins TRBV29-1 to TRBJ1-2; D is undetermined. The CDR3 runs to 14 residues. Germline CDR1 reads SQVTM; CDR2 reads ANQGSEA. Deletions cut 1 base from V and 0 bases from J, with 9 bases between. CDR3 sequence: CSVEGAYANYGYTF. CDR3 bases: TGCAGCGTTGAAGGGGCCTACGCTAACTATGGCTACACCTTC. Looking up the rest from reference TRBV29-1 and TRBJ1-2 gives the full variable domain: SAVISQKPSRDICQRGTSLTIQCQVDSQVTMMFWYRQQPGQSLTLIATANQGSEATYESGFVIDKFPISRPNLTFSTLTVSNMSPEDSSIYLCSVEGAYANYGYTFGSGTRLTVV.

Relative to its sample, this clonotype is medium-sized (0.01 to 0.1%). V gene TRBV28 combines with J gene TRBJ1-6; D call uncertain. V was cut by 2 bases and J by 7 bases, with 9 bases left in between. The CDR3 is 14 amino acids. Germline CDR1 is MDHEN and CDR2 is SYDVKM. The CDR3 DNA is TGTGCCAGCAGTTTAAGGGCAGCAAATTCACCCCTCCACTTT. Protein sequence: CASSLRAANSPLHF.

This clonotype is classed as medium-sized (0.01 to 0.1%). The V gene is TRBV6-6, the J gene TRBJ1-5, with D maybe TRBD1 (6 bases). Between the trimmed V and J ends, which lost 1 base and 6 bases, there was a span of 10 bases. Germline loops: CDR1 MNHNY, CDR2 SVGAGI (reference sequence). This CDR3 is built from 14 residues. The CDR3 sequence: CASSYYGGGQPQHF. In DNA, the CDR3 is TGTGCCAGCAGTTACTATGGGGGCGGTCAGCCCCAGCATTTT.

This clonotype is medium-sized. The chain is built from TRBV6-5 and TRBJ1-1; D gene uncertain. CDR3 length equals 14 residues. Trimming removed 4 bases at V and 1 base at J, with 10 bases between. Germline V gene sequence: CDR1 MNHEY, CDR2 SVGAGI. CDR3 amino acids: CASSFTGRNTEAFF. Written as DNA, the CDR3 is TGTGCCAGCAGTTTCACCGGAAGGAACACTGAAGCTTTCTTT.

Many counts were recorded for this clonotype. This chain links TRBV29-1 with TRBJ2-3; D perhaps matches TRBD1 (6 bases). The ends were cut back, 8 bases at V and 6 bases at J, with 12 bases in the middle. The V gene's germline CDR1 is SQVTM and CDR2 ANQGSEA. The CDR3 is 11 residues long. The CDR3: CSPVRGDTQYF. In DNA, the CDR3 is TGCAGCCCCGTAAGGGGGGATACGCAGTATTTT.

By frequency in the sample, this clonotype is medium-sized. The CDR3 spells CSVEDGTGGGYTF. The CDR3 DNA reads TGCAGCGTTGAAGATGGGACAGGGGGCGGCTACACCTTC. The V gene is TRBV29-1, the J gene TRBJ1-2, with 12 bases lining up with TRBD1. V shed 0 bases, J shed 8 bases, and the junction held 1 base outside the gene matches. Germline CDR1 SQVTM, CDR2 ANQGSEA. CDR3 length: 13 residues.

The chain links TRBV28 to TRBJ1-1; D gene uncertain. Looked up from germline, CDR1 is MDHEN and CDR2 is SYDVKM. CDR3 length: 16 amino acids. V was cut by 3 bases and J by 0 bases, with 14 bases left in between. The CDR3 coding sequence is TGTGCCAGCAGTTTGCCTCACCTCAGTATGAACACTGAAGCTTTCTTT. Translated: CASSLPHLSMNTEAFF. The whole variable domain, filled in from reference TRBV28 and TRBJ1-1, reads DVKVTQSSRYLVKRTGEKVFLECVQDMDHENMFWYRQDPGLGLRLIYFSYDVKMKEKGDIPEGYSVSREKKERFSLILESASTNQTSMYLCASSLPHLSMNTEAFFGQGTRLTVV.

This clonotype came up a few times. J is TRBJ1-1 and V is TRBV29-1; 9 positions match TRBD1. Germline CDR1 reads SQVTM; CDR2 reads ANQGSEA. The length of the CDR3 is 13 residues. The trim removed 6 bases at V and 5 bases at J, leaving 7 bases unmatched. CDR3 loop: CSVLPGQGTEAFF. The CDR3 DNA is TGCAGCGTGCTACCGGGACAGGGAACTGAAGCTTTCTTT.

This clonotype is labeled medium-sized. DNA for the CDR3: TGCGCCAGCAGCTCAGGGACAGGGAATGAAAAACTGTTTTTT. Protein sequence: CASSSGTGNEKLFF. V is TRBV5-1 and J is TRBJ1-4; 9 nucleotides align to TRBD1. Germline assignment: CDR1 SGHRS and CDR2 YFSETQ. The CDR3 is 14 residues long. V trimming: 3 bases; J trimming: 5 bases; junction bases outside the gene matches: 2.

The chain combines TRBV28 with TRBJ1-1; 9 bases are shared with TRBD1. This CDR3 has 15 residues. Germline V gene lookup returns CDR1 MDHEN and CDR2 SYDVKM. Unmatched junction bases numbered 7, after V lost 5 bases and J lost 3 bases. The CDR3 coding sequence is TGTGCCAGCAGTCGCCCGGGACAGGGCGACACTGAAGCTTTCTTT. This codes for CASSRPGQGDTEAFF.

By share, this clonotype ranks as medium-sized (0.01 to 0.1%). The chain uses TRBV2 and TRBJ2-5; TRBD2 is a possible D gene (5 bases). V lost 10 bases to trimming and J lost 1 base, with 19 bases between them. The germline CDR1 and CDR2 sequences are SNHLY and FYNNEI. The CDR3 totals 15 residues. In nucleotides, the CDR3 is TGTGCCACCCGGGCGGAGGTCCTATCCCAAGAGACCCAGTACTTC. Amino acid sequence: CATRAEVLSQETQYF.

There are a few counts of this clonotype. The chain links TRBV6-6 to TRBJ1-6; the D is unclear. CDR1 MNHNY and CDR2 SVGAGI come from the germline V gene (reference sequence). The CDR3 is 13 amino acids. Trimming pared 8 bases from V and 7 bases from J, leaving 12 bases between. CDR3 loop: CASGPSQNSPLHF. In DNA form, the CDR3 reads TGTGCCAGCGGCCCCTCCCAAAATTCACCCCTCCACTTT.

A few counts support this clonotype. The V call is TRBV3-1, the J call TRBJ1-1; the match to TRBD1 covers 7 bases. Germline lookup yields CDR1 LGHDT and CDR2 YNNKEL (reference sequence). The V segment lost 1 base and the J segment 8 bases; nucleotides outside the gene matches: 10. The CDR3 spans 15 residues. CDR3 nucleotide sequence: TGTGCCAGCAGCCAAGCCTGGACAGGCCCGATAGAAGCTTTCTTT. Translation gives CASSQAWTGPIEAFF.

Within the sample, this clonotype is medium-sized. The chain combines TRBV29-1 with TRBJ1-1; no reliable D call. V was clipped by 3 bases and J by 0 bases, with 8 bases between them. Germline values: CDR1 SQVTM, CDR2 ANQGSEA. CDR3 size: 13 residues. CDR3 sequence (DNA): TGCAGCGTTGAGGCCAGCGTGAACACTGAAGCTTTCTTT. This sequence encodes CSVEASVNTEAFF.